This TCR beta chain appears in the sequencing data of a study of blood T cells in healthy people across ages. A sample-barcoded 5' primer and a J-beta primer mix were used in a second PCR of roughly 7 to 12 cycles. A single record per CDR3 protein comes from TCRdb applying MiXCR to the 5' RACE reads. The sample carries about 1,400,000 distinct CDR3 sequences, around 55% recorded once. Total RNA was extracted at no less than 6 micrograms per sample. Study-wide points: TCR beta diversity, measured per million T cells, fell in a roughly linear way with age. Estimated diversity that came from one million T cells was considered an underestimate. Possibly, changes in expanded clonotypes were confounded because donor CMV status was unknown.

Details on this clonotype: The antigen remains undetermined.

The receptor was isolated from a man between 18 and 29 years old in good health. Sequencing was performed on blood.

CDR3 bases: TGTGCCAGCAGTCAAGAAAGACAGGGGAGGGATCAGCCCCAGCATTTT. This encodes CASSQERQGRDQPQHF. The genes are TRBV12-3 or TRBV12-4 and TRBJ1-5, with 8 bases matching TRBD1. There are 16 residues in the CDR3. Unmatched junction bases numbered 11, after V lost 5 bases and J lost 5 bases.